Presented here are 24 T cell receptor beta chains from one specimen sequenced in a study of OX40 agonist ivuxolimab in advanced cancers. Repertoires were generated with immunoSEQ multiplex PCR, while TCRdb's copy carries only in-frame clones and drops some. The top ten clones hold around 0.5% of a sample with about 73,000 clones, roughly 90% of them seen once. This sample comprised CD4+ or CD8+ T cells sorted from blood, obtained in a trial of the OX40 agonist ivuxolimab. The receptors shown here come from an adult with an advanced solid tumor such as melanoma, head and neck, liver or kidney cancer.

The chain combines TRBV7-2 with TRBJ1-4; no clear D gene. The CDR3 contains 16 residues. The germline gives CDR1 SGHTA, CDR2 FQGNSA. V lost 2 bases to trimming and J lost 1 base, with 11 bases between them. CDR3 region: CASSLNPQGTNEKLFF. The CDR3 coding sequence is TGTGCCAGCAGCTTAAACCCGCAAGGAACTAATGAAAAACTGTTTTTT.

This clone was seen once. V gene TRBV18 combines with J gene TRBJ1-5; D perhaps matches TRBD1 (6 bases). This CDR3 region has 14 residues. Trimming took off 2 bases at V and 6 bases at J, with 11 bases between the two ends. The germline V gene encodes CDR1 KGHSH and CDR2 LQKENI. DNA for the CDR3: TGTGCCAGCTCACCAAGCGCAGGGGTTCAGCCCCAGCATTTT. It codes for CASSPSAGVQPQHF.

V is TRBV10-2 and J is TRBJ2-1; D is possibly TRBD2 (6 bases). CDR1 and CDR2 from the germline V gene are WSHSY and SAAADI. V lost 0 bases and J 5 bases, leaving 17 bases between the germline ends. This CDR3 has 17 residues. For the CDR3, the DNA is TGCGCCAGCAGTGAGTCGAACTACGGCGGGGAGGACAATGAGCAGTTCTTC. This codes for CASSESNYGGEDNEQFF.

The CDR3 spells CASSFSETQYF. The CDR3, as DNA: TGTGCCAGCAGCTTCTCAGAGACCCAGTACTTC. The genes are TRBV5-6 and TRBJ2-5; D not certain. The CDR3 contains 11 residues. The V end was cut by 2 bases, the J end by 4 bases, with 3 bases between. CDR1 and CDR2 (germline): SGHDT, YYEEEE.

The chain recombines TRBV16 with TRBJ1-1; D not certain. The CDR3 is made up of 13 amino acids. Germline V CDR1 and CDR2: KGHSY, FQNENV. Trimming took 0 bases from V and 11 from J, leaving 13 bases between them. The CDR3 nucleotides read TGTGCCAGCAGCCAATCAACCGTAGGTATCGCTTTCTTT. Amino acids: CASSQSTVGIAFF. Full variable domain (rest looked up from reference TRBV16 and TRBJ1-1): GEEVAQTPKHLVRGEGQKAKLYCAPIKGHSYVFWYQQVLKNEFKFLISFQNENVFDETGMPKERFSAKCLPNSPCSLEIQATKLEDSAVYFCASSQSTVGIAFFGQGTRLTVV.

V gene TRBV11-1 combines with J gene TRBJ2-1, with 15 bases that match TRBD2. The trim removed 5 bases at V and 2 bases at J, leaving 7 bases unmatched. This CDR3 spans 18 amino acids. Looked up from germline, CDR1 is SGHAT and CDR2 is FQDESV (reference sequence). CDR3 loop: CASSPRTSGRAPYNEQFF. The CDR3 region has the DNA TGTGCCAGCAGCCCGAGGACTAGCGGGAGGGCCCCCTACAATGAGCAGTTCTTC.

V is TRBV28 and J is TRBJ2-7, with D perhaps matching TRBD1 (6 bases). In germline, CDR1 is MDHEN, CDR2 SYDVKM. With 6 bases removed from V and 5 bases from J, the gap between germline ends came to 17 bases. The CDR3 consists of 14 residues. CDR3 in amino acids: CASRIRGGWDEQYF. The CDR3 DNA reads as TGTGCCAGCAGAATACGTGGGGGCTGGGACGAGCAGTACTTC.

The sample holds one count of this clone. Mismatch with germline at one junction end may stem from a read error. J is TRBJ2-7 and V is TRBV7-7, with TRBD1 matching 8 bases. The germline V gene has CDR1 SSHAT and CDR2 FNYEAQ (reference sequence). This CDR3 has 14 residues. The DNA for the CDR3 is TGTGCTAGCAGCTTAGGGACAGGTCCCTACGAGCAGTACTTC. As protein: CASSLGTGPYEQYF.

The DNA of the CDR3 is TGTGCAAGTCGCTTCCCCACAGGGTCAGATACGCAGTATTTT. Its translation: CASRFPTGSDTQYF. The V gene is TRBV12-2, the J gene TRBJ2-3; TRBD1 is taken as the D call from the table, unchecked against the DNA. TRBV12-2 constitutes a pseudogene. The CDR3 is made up of 14 amino acids.

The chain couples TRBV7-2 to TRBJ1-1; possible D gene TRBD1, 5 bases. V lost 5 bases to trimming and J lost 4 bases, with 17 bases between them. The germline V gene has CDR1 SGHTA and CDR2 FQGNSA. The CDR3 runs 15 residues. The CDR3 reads CASSPTRGAGTEAFF. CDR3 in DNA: TGTGCCAGCAGCCCGACTAGGGGAGCCGGCACTGAAGCTTTCTTT.

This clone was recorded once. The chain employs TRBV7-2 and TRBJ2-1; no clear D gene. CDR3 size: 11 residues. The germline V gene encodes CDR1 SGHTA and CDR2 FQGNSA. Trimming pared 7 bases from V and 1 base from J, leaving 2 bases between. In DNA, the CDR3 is TGTGCCAGCACGTCCTACAATGAGCAGTTCTTC. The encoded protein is CASTSYNEQFF. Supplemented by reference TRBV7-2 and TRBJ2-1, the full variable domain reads GAGVSQSPSNKVTEKGKDVELRCDPISGHTALYWYRQSLGQGLEFLIYFQGNSAPDKSGLPSDRFSAERTGGSVSTLTIQRTQQEDSAVYLCASTSYNEQFFGPGTRLTVL.

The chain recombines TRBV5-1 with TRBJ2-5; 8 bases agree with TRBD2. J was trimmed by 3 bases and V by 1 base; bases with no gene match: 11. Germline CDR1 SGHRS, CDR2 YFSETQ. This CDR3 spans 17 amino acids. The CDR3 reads CASSLSPAGGREETQYF. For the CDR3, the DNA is TGCGCCAGCAGCTTGTCCCCCGCGGGAGGTAGGGAAGAGACCCAGTACTTC.

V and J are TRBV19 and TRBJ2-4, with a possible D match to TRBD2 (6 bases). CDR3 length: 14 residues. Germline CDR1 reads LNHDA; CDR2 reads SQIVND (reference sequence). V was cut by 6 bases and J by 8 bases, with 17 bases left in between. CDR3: CASRLTGRGDIQYF. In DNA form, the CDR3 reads TGTGCCAGTAGGTTGACCGGGAGAGGGGACATTCAGTACTTC.

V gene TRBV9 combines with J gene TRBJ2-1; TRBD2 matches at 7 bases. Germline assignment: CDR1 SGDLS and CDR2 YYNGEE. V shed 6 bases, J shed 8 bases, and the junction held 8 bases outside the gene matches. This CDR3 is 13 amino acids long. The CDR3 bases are TGTGCCAGCAACCGCGGGAGTAGGGATGAGCAGTTCTTC. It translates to CASNRGSRDEQFF. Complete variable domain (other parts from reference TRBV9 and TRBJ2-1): DSGVTQTPKHLITATGQRVTLRCSPRSGDLSVYWYQQSLDQGLQFLIQYYNGEERAKGNILERFSAQQFPDLHSELNLSSLELGDSALYFCASNRGSRDEQFFGPGTRLTVL.

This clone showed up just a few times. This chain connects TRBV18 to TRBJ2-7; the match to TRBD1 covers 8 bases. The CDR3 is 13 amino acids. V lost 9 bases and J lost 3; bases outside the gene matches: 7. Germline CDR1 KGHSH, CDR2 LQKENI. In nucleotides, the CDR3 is TGTGCCAGTTCTACCGGACAGGGCTACGAGCAGTACTTC. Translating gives CASSTGQGYEQYF.

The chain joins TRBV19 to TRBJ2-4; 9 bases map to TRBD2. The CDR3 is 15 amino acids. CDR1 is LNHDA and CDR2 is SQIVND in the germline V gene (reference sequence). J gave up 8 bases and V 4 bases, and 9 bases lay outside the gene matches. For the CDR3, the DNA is TGTGCCAGTAGTACGAGTGATAGCGGGAGATACATTCAGTACTTC. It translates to CASSTSDSGRYIQYF.

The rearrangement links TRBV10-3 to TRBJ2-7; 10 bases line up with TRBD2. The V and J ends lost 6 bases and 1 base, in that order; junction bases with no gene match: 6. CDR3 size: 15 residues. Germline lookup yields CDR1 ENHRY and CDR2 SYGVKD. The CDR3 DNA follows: TGTGCCATCAGCCCCCCTAGCGGGAGTTCCTACGAGCAGTACTTC. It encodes CAISPPSGSSYEQYF.

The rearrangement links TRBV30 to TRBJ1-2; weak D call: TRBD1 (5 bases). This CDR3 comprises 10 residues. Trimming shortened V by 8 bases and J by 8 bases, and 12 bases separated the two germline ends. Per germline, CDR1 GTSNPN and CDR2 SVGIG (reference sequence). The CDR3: CAGGVLGYTF. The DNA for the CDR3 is TGTGCCGGGGGGGTACTGGGCTACACCTTC.

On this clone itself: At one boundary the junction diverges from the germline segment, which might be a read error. Written as DNA, the CDR3 is TGCACCAGCGGGAGTGGTTACAATGAGCAGTTCTTC. This gives the protein CTSGSGYNEQFF. V and J are TRBV28 and TRBJ2-1; 8 bases align to TRBD2. The CDR3 runs 12 residues. Germline-derived CDR1 and CDR2 are MDHEN and SYDVKM.

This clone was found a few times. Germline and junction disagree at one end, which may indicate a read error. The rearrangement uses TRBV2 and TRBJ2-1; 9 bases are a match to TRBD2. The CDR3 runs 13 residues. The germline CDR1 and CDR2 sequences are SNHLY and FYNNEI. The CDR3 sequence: CASGLAGTNEQFF. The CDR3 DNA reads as TGTGCCAGCGGGCTAGCGGGGACCAATGAACAGTTCTTC.

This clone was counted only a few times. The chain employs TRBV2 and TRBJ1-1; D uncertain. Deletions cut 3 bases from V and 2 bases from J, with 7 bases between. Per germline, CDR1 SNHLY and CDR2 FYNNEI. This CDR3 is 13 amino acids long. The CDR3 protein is CASSDGLNTEAFF. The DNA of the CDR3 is TGTGCCAGCAGTGACGGGCTTAACACTGAAGCTTTCTTT.

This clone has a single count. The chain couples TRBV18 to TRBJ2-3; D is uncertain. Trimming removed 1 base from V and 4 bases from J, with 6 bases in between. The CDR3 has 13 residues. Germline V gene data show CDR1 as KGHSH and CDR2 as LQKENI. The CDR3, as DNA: TGTGCCAGCTCACCACAAACTTCAGATACGCAGTATTTT. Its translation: CASSPQTSDTQYF. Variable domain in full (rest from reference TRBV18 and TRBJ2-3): NAGVMQNPRHLVRRRGQEARLRCSPMKGHSHVYWYRQLPEEGLKFMVYLQKENIIDESGMPKERFSAEFPKEGPSILRIQQVVRGDSAAYFCASSPQTSDTQYFGPGTRLTVL.

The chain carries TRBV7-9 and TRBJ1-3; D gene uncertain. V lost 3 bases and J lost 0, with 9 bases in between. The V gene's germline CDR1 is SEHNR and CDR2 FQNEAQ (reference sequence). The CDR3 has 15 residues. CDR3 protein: CASSLVTGSGNTIYF. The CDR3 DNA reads TGTGCCAGCAGCTTGGTAACGGGCTCTGGAAACACCATATATTTT.

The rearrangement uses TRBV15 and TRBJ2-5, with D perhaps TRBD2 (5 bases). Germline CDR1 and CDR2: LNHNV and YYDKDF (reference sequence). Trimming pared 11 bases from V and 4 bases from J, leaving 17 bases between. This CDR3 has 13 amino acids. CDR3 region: CASVARIGETQYF. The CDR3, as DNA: TGTGCCTCCGTAGCGAGGATTGGAGAGACCCAGTACTTC.